This T cell receptor beta chain was obtained from a study of blood T cell repertoires in COVID-19. Across the study: COVID-19 samples, acute and convalescent, were from the United States, Italy and Spain. Sample material is recorded as cDNA or gDNA derived from T cells, B-cell-depleted T cells, or PBMCs.

How the authors handled the data: Amplified reference gene primers provided the basis for estimating nucleated cell counts. This table comes from immunoSEQ multiplex PCR, and its TCRdb copy is limited to in-frame clones, with some not included. V, J and clone size are those of that table, while D and trimming were read from the DNA. The sample yields over 60,000 clones, 89% seen once. The CDR3 covers 13 residues. V shed 5 bases, J shed 2 bases, and the junction held 4 bases outside the gene matches. The V gene's germline CDR1 is GTSNPN and CDR2 SVGIG (reference sequence). The sample comprised peripheral blood. The chain carries TRBV30 and TRBJ2-7; 9 positions agree with TRBD1. This receptor was identified in a man older than 75 with acute or convalescent COVID-19. The CDR3 reads CAWHRGLTYEQYF. The CDR3 DNA reads TGTGCCTGGCACAGGGGGCTCACCTACGAGCAGTACTTC.